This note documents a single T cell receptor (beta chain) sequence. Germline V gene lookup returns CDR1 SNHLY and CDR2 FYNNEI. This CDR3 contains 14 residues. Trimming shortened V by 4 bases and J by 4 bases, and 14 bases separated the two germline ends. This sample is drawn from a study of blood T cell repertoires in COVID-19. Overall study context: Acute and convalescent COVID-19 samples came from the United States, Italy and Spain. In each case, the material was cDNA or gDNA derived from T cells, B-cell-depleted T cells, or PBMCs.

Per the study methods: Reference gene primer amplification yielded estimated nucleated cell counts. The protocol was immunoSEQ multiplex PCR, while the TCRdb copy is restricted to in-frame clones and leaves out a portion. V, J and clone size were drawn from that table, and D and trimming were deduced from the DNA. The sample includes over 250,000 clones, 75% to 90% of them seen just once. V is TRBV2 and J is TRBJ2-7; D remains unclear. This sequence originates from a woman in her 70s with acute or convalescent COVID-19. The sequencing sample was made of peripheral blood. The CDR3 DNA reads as TGTGCCAGCAGTGTTGGAGTTCCAAAGTACGAGCAGTACTTC. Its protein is CASSVGVPKYEQYF.